These 29 T cell receptor beta chains share one sample of origin, sequenced in a study of spatial heterogeneity in lung cancer (dated by TCRdb to between 2018 and 2020). Library creation used 5' RACE. Sequencing instrument: NextSeq 500. TCRdb reanalyzed the raw reads on its own, using fastp at Q25 for trimming and MiXCR for clone calling, and kept in-frame beta chains. Every distinct CDR3 protein forms one entry, paired with its most common genes and DNA. This sample has 15,000 to 20,000 distinct CDR3 sequences in its table, and 20% to 25% of those were observed once. The top ten hold about 19% of the sample. The time point label on this specimen signifies: sample taken at primary tumor resection. Whole RNA extracted from tumor and nontumor lung tissue, or from cryopreserved PBMC samples, was used for TCR sequencing without cell sorting. The sequences come from PBMCs, collected at surgery. The receptors were sampled from a female donor with early-stage non-small cell lung cancer.

This clonotype was observed at least ten times. This sequence joins TRBV7-9 and TRBJ2-3; tentative D call: TRBD2 (6 bases). Germline V CDR1 and CDR2: SEHNR, FQNEAQ (reference sequence). V was trimmed by 0 bases and J by 2 bases, leaving 12 bases between them. The CDR3 has 16 residues. The CDR3 loop is CASSLAGAGTTDTQYF. The CDR3 DNA is TGTGCCAGCAGCTTAGCAGGGGCGGGGACCACAGATACGCAGTATTTT.

The V gene is TRBV12-3 or TRBV12-4, the J gene TRBJ2-3; D gene unclear. Trimming shortened V by 6 bases and J by 0 bases, and 4 bases separated the two germline ends. The CDR3 consists of 12 residues. The DNA for the CDR3 is TGTGCCAGCAGCGGAAGCACAGATACGCAGTATTTT. Translating gives CASSGSTDTQYF.

V and J are TRBV12-3 or TRBV12-4 and TRBJ2-1; 9 bases match TRBD2. V was clipped by 3 bases and J by 9 bases; unmatched bases: 9. CDR3 length: 15 residues. CDR3 region: CASSFRPSGIIEQFF. As DNA, the CDR3 is TGTGCCAGCAGTTTCCGGCCTAGCGGGATAATTGAGCAGTTCTTC.

The CDR3: CASSSRYNEQFF. In DNA form, the CDR3 reads TGTGCCAGCAGCTCGAGGTACAATGAGCAGTTCTTC. The chain couples TRBV9 to TRBJ2-1, with D unclear. The CDR3 is 12 residues long. Trimming shortened V by 4 bases and J by 4 bases, and 6 bases separated the two germline ends. Per the germline V gene, CDR1 is SGDLS and CDR2 is YYNGEE.

The chain employs TRBV15 and TRBJ1-2, with 8 positions matching TRBD1. Trimming took 5 bases from V and 4 from J; bases not matched to a gene: 9. The CDR3 consists of 15 residues. Germline CDR1 reads LNHNV; CDR2 reads YYDKDF (reference sequence). CDR3 residues: CATSPGQAYTYGYTF. The CDR3 region has the DNA TGTGCCACCAGCCCGGGACAGGCCTACACCTATGGCTACACCTTC.

This clonotype was found many times. This chain connects TRBV12-3 or TRBV12-4 to TRBJ1-5; D possibly corresponds to TRBD1 (5 bases). This CDR3 comprises 12 residues. The V gene lost 8 bases and the J gene lost 9 bases, with 14 bases spanning the gap. CDR3 residues: CASALLGRPQHF. In DNA form, the CDR3 reads TGTGCCAGCGCACTTTTGGGACGGCCCCAGCATTTT.

This clonotype was counted many times. This chain uses TRBV5-6 with TRBJ1-1; D gene ambiguous. Germline values: CDR1 SGHDT, CDR2 YYEEEE. The V end lost 0 bases, the J end lost 6 bases, and 9 bases lay between the germline ends. This CDR3 is 13 amino acids long. The DNA of the CDR3 is TGTGCCAGCAGCTTGGGCATCCACCCTGAAGCTTTCTTT. Protein sequence: CASSLGIHPEAFF.

The chain joins TRBV27 to TRBJ2-3; the match to TRBD2 covers 9 bases. After removal of 5 bases from V and 1 base from J, the junction contained 16 bases not matched to a gene. Per the germline V gene, CDR1 is MNHEY and CDR2 is SMNVEV (reference sequence). This CDR3 contains 19 residues. Here the CDR3 reads CASSGSGVAGVVGTDTQYF. CDR3 coding DNA: TGTGCCAGCAGTGGATCCGGGGTAGCGGGGGTAGTGGGCACAGATACGCAGTATTTT.

The gene calls are TRBV21-1 and TRBJ1-1; the table's D call of TRBD1 was not tested on the DNA. TRBV21-1 corresponds to a pseudogene. This CDR3 region has 14 residues. Here the CDR3 DNA reads TGTGCCAGCAGCAATAAGGGGGGGGACACTGAAGCTTTCTTT. This codes for CASSNKGGDTEAFF.

This clonotype is labeled medium-sized (0.01 to 0.1%). The chain carries TRBV7-3 and TRBJ2-1; 11 nucleotides agree with TRBD2. This CDR3 has 16 residues. V trimming: 4 bases; J trimming: 4 bases; junction bases outside the gene matches: 6. In germline, CDR1 is SGHTA, CDR2 FQGTGA. CDR3 protein: CASSSDRLAGYNEQFF. As DNA, the CDR3 is TGTGCCAGCAGCTCAGACCGACTAGCGGGGTACAATGAGCAGTTCTTC.

This clonotype was detected ten times or more. The V and J genes are TRBV5-1 and TRBJ2-1; 8 bases are a match to TRBD2. The V and J ends lost 4 bases and 6 bases, in that order; junction bases with no gene match: 6. The CDR3 has 14 residues. Germline CDR1 reads SGHRS; CDR2 reads YFSETQ. The DNA for the CDR3 is TGCGCCAGCAGCGGGGTAGCGGGAAGCAATGAGCAGTTCTTC. Translated: CASSGVAGSNEQFF.

J is TRBJ1-1 and V is TRBV3-1; D might be TRBD1 (5 bases). CDR3 length equals 12 residues. Germline V gene sequence: CDR1 LGHDT, CDR2 YNNKEL (reference sequence). Trimming pared 4 bases from V and 4 bases from J, leaving 7 bases between. CDR3 nucleotides: TGTGCCAGCAGCCCCGACAGCACTGAAGCTTTCTTT. This translates into CASSPDSTEAFF.

This clonotype was counted at least ten times. CDR3 coding DNA: TGTGCCAGCAGCTTAGGGCTGTCGCATGAGCAGTTCTTC. Translated, it gives CASSLGLSHEQFF. The chain joins TRBV7-3 to TRBJ2-1; no reliable D call. CDR3 length: 13 residues. Trimming pared 2 bases from V and 8 bases from J, leaving 10 bases between. Looked up from germline, CDR1 is SGHTA and CDR2 is FQGTGA.

V usage is TRBV4-1 and J usage is TRBJ1-2; 8 nucleotides match TRBD1. The CDR3 length is 14 residues. The J segment lost 8 bases and the V segment lost 1 base, leaving 6 bases of the junction unmatched. In germline, CDR1 is MGHRA, CDR2 YSYEKL. The CDR3 loop is CASSQVNRGGGYTF. The CDR3 DNA sequence: TGCGCCAGCAGCCAAGTTAACAGGGGGGGAGGCTACACCTTC.

This clonotype is medium-sized (0.01 to 0.1%). V is TRBV7-2 and J is TRBJ2-7; possibly TRBD1 or TRBD2 for D (5 bases each). V dropped 3 bases and J dropped 6 bases, with 18 bases sitting between them. Germline V gene lookup returns CDR1 SGHTA and CDR2 FQGNSA. The CDR3 runs 15 residues. CDR3 sequence: CASSLNRDHQTEQYF. The DNA of the CDR3 is TGTGCCAGCAGCTTGAACCGGGACCATCAGACCGAGCAGTACTTC.

This clonotype is labeled medium-sized. V usage is TRBV2 and J usage is TRBJ2-5; 8 nucleotides line up with TRBD2. From germline, CDR1 is SNHLY and CDR2 FYNNEI. J was trimmed by 1 base and V by 4 bases; bases with no gene match: 5. The CDR3 contains 15 residues. In DNA, the CDR3 is TGTGCCAGCAGTGGGTGGACTAGCAGCCAAGAGACCCAGTACTTC. Translation gives CASSGWTSSQETQYF.

The chain is built from TRBV5-8 and TRBJ2-7; TRBD1 matches at 9 bases. CDR3 length equals 13 residues. Germline values: CDR1 SGHTS, CDR2 YDEGEE. J lost 5 bases, V lost 5 bases, and 5 bases had no gene match. In nucleotides, the CDR3 is TGTGCCAGCAGGCCGACAGGGGGAAACGAGCAGTACTTC. Residues: CASRPTGGNEQYF.

This clonotype was found many times. The chain employs TRBV7-3 and TRBJ2-2, with TRBD2 as a possible D gene (5 bases). Trimming cost V 5 bases and J 5 bases, with 15 bases left between them. Germline V gene data show CDR1 as SGHTA and CDR2 as FQGTGA. The CDR3 contains 15 residues. CDR3 sequence reads: CASSPRGTGTGELFF. CDR3 bases: TGTGCCAGCAGCCCCCGGGGTACGGGTACCGGGGAGCTGTTTTTT.

The sample holds many counts of this clonotype. The rearrangement links TRBV19 to TRBJ2-3, with TRBD2 as a possible D gene (5 bases). The CDR3 has 16 residues. Germline loops: CDR1 LNHDA, CDR2 SQIVND (reference sequence). V lost 6 bases to trimming and J lost 1 base, with 17 bases between them. In DNA form, the CDR3 reads TGTGCCAGTAGAATCAAAGCAGCGGAGGGCACAGATACGCAGTATTTT. Protein sequence: CASRIKAAEGTDTQYF.

This clonotype was found many times. The J gene is TRBJ2-2, the V gene TRBV27, with a weak D call TRBD1 (6 bases). Germline lookup yields CDR1 MNHEY and CDR2 SMNVEV (reference sequence). The CDR3 is 13 amino acids. V lost 10 bases and J 3 bases, leaving 12 bases between the germline ends. For the CDR3, the DNA is TGTGCCACCCGGACAGACTACACCGGGGAGCTGTTTTTT. This translates into CATRTDYTGELFF.

This clonotype is medium-sized within its sample. This chain links TRBV28 with TRBJ1-6, with D tentatively TRBD1 (5 bases). Germline V lookup: CDR1 MDHEN, CDR2 SYDVKM. CDR3 length: 15 amino acids. The V and J ends lost 5 bases and 6 bases respectively, with 14 bases between them. CDR3 loop: CASSAFQGGNSPLHF. CDR3 sequence (DNA): TGTGCCAGCAGTGCATTCCAGGGCGGTAATTCACCCCTCCACTTT.

In its sample, this clonotype was seen a few times. The rearrangement uses TRBV28 and TRBJ1-6; no clear D. V was shortened by 3 bases and J by 13 bases, with 13 bases between the two germline ends. The CDR3 consists of 13 residues. Per germline, CDR1 MDHEN and CDR2 SYDVKM. CDR3 nucleotide sequence: TGTGCCAGCAGTTTGCGGCGCGGCGCGCCCCTCCACTTT. As protein: CASSLRRGAPLHF.

This clonotype was counted at least ten times. The gene calls are TRBV24-1 and TRBJ1-2; 7 bases align to TRBD1. The germline V gene has CDR1 KGHDR and CDR2 SFDVKD. The J segment lost 5 bases and the V segment lost 4 bases, leaving 9 bases of the junction unmatched. The CDR3 runs to 15 residues. The CDR3 region has the DNA TGTGCCACCAGTGAGCCTACACAGGGGAAATATGGCTACACCTTC. Protein product: CATSEPTQGKYGYTF.

Relative to its sample, this clonotype is medium-sized. This chain connects TRBV29-1 to TRBJ1-4; the D gene is possibly TRBD1 (6 bases). Trimming shortened V by 5 bases and J by 5 bases, and 9 bases separated the two germline ends. The CDR3 totals 12 residues. The germline CDR1 and CDR2 sequences are SQVTM and ANQGSEA. CDR3 loop: CSVKQGNEKLFF. The CDR3 region has the DNA TGCAGCGTTAAACAGGGAAATGAAAAACTGTTTTTT.

The rearrangement links TRBV27 to TRBJ2-3, with 7 bases that match TRBD1. The J segment lost 2 bases and the V segment lost 3 bases, leaving 11 bases of the junction unmatched. Germline V lookup: CDR1 MNHEY, CDR2 SMNVEV (reference sequence). The CDR3 runs to 17 residues. The CDR3 reads CASSFTPGQRFTDTQYF. CDR3 coding DNA: TGTGCCAGCAGTTTTACCCCGGGACAGCGATTCACAGATACGCAGTATTTT.

This clonotype was recorded many times. The J gene is TRBJ2-1, the V gene TRBV10-3; 8 bases agree with TRBD2. Germline lookup yields CDR1 ENHRY and CDR2 SYGVKD. CDR3 length: 13 residues. V lost 10 bases to trimming and J lost 4 bases; unmatched junction nucleotides: 6. The CDR3 DNA sequence: TGTGCCACTGTAGCGGGGACGTACAATGAGCAGTTCTTC. It yields the protein CATVAGTYNEQFF.

This clonotype was counted many times. The J gene is TRBJ2-7, the V gene TRBV29-1; a weak D match, TRBD2 (5 bases). Between the trimmed V and J ends, which lost 5 bases and 3 bases, there was a span of 14 bases. This CDR3 is built from 13 residues. Germline V gene sequence: CDR1 SQVTM, CDR2 ANQGSEA. In DNA form, the CDR3 reads TGCAGCGTTCGTGGCGGGTTCTTCTACGAGCAGTACTTC. As protein: CSVRGGFFYEQYF.

The chain uses TRBV25-1 and TRBJ1-1, with D unclear. Trimming cost V 4 bases and J 1 base, with 7 bases left between them. In germline, CDR1 is MGHDK, CDR2 SYGVNS. This CDR3 has 13 amino acids. CDR3 in amino acids: CASSVVGNTEAFF. In DNA form, the CDR3 reads TGTGCCAGCAGTGTTGTTGGGAACACTGAAGCTTTCTTT.

This clonotype was detected many times. The chain has TRBV25-1 and TRBJ2-1; D uncertain. V lost 4 bases and J lost 5, with 3 bases in between. The CDR3 has 11 residues. CDR1 is MGHDK and CDR2 is SYGVNS in the germline V gene. The CDR3 sequence is CASSVHNEQFF. CDR3 DNA sequence: TGTGCCAGCAGTGTCCACAATGAGCAGTTCTTC.